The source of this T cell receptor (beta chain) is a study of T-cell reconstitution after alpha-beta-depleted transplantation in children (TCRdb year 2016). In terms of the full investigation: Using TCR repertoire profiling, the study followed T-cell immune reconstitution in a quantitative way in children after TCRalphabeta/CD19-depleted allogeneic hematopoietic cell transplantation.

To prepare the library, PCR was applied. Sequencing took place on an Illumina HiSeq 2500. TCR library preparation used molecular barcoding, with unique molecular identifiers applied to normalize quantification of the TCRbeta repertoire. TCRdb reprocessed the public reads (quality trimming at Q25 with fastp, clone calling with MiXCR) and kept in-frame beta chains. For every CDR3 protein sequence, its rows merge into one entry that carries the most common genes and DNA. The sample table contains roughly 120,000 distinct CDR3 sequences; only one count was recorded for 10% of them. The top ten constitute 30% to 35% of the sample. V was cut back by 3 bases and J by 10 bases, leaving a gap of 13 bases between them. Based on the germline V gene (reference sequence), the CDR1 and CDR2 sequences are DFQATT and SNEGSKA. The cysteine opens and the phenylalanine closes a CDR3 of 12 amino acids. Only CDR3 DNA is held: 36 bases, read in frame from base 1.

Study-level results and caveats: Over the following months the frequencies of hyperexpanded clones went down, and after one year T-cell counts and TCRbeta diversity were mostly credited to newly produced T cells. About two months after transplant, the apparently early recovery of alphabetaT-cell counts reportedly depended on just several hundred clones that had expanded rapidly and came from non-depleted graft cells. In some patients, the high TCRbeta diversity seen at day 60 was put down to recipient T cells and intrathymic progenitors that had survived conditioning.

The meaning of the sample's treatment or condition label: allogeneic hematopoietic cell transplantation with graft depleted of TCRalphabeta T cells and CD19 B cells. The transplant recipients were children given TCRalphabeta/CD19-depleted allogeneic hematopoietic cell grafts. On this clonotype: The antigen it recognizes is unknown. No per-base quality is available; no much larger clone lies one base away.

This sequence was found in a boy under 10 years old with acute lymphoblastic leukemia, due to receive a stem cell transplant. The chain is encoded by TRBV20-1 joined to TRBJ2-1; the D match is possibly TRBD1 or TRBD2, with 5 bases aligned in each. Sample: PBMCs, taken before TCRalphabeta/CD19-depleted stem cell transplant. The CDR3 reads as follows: CSASSGDREQFF. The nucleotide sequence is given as TGCAGTGCTAGTTCCGGGGACCGGGAGCAGTTCTTC.